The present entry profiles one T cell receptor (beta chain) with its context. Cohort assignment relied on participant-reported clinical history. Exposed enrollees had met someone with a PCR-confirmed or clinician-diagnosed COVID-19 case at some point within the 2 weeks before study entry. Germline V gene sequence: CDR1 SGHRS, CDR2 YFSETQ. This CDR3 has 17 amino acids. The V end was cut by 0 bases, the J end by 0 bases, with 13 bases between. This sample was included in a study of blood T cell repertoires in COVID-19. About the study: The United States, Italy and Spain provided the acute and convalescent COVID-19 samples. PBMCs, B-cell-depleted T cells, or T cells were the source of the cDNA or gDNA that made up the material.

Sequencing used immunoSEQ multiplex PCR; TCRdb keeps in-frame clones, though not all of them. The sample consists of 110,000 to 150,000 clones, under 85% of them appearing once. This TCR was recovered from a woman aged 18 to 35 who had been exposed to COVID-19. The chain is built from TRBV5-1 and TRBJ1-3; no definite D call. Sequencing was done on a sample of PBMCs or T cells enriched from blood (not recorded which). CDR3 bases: TGCGCCAGCAGCTTGGACCTCCCGGGTCTCTCTGGAAACACCATATATTTT. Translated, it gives CASSLDLPGLSGNTIYF.